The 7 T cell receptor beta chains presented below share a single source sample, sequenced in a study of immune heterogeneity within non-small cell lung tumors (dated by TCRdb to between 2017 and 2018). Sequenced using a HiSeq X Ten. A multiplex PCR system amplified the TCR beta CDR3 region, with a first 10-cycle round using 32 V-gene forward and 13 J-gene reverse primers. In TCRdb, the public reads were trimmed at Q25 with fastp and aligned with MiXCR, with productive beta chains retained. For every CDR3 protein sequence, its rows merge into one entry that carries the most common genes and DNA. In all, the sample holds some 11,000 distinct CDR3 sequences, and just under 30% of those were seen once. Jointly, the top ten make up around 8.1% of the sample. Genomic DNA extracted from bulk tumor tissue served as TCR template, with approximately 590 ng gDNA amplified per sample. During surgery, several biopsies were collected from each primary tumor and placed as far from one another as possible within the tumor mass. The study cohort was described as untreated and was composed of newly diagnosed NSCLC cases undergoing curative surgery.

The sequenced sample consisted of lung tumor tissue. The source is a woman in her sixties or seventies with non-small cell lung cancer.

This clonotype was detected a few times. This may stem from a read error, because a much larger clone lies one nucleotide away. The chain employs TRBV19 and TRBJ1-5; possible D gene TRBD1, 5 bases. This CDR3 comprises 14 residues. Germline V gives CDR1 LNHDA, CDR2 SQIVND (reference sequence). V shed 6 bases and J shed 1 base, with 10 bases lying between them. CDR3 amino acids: CASRRGRSNQPQHF. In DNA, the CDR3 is TGTGCCAGTAGGCGGGGCAGAAGCAATCAGCCCCAGCATTTT. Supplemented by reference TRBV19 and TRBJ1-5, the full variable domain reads DGGITQSPKYLFRKEGQNVTLSCEQNLNHDAMYWYRQDPGQGLRLIYYSQIVNDFQKGDIAEGYSVSREKKESFPLTVTSAQKNPTAFYLCASRRGRSNQPQHFGDGTRLSIL.

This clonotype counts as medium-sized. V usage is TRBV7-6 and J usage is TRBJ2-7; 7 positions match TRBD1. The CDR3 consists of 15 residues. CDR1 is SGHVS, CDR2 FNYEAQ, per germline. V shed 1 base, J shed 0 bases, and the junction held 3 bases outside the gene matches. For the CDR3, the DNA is TGTGCCAGCAGCTTAGGAGGGGGCCACTCCTACGAGCAGTACTTC. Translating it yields CASSLGGGHSYEQYF. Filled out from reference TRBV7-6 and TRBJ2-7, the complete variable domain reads GAGVSQSPRYKVTKRGQDVALRCDPISGHVSLYWYRQALGQGPEFLTYFNYEAQQDKSGLPNDRFSAERPEGSISTLTIQRTEQRDSAMYRCASSLGGGHSYEQYFGPGTRLTVT.

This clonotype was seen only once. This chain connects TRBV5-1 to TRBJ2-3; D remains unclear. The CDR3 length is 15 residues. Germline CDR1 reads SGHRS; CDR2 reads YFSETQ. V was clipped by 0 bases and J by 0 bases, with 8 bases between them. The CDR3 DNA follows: TGCGCCAGCAGCTTGGAGGGATATAGCACAGATACGCAGTATTTT. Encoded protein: CASSLEGYSTDTQYF.

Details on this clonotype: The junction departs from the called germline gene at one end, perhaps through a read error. CDR3 amino acids: CSARRVNTGAFF. The CDR3 nucleotides read TGCAGCGCCCGCCGGGTGAACACTGGAGCTTTCTTT. The chain carries TRBV29-1 and TRBJ1-1; D gene uncertain. The CDR3 has 12 amino acids. Germline lookup yields CDR1 SQVTM and CDR2 ANQGSEA.

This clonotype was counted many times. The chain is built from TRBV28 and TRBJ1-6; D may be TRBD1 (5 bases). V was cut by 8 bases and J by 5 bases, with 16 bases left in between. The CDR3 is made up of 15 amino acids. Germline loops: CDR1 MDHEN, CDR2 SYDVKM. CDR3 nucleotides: TGTGCCAGCTCAACGGGGCCGATAGATAATTCACCCCTCCACTTT. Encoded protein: CASSTGPIDNSPLHF.

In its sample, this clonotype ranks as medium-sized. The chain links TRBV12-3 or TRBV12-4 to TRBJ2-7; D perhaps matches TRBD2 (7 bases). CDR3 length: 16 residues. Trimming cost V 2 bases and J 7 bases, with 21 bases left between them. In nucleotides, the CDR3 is TGTGCCAGCAGTTTAAGGGGGGGGGGACCCCTTCGAGAGCAGTACTTC. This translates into CASSLRGGGPLREQYF.

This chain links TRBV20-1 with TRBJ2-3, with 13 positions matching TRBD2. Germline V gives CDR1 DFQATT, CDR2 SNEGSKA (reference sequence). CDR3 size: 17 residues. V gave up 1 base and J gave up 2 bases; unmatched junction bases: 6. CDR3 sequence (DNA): TGCAGTGCTAGAGCAGGACTAGCGGGAGATAACACAGATACGCAGTATTTT. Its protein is CSARAGLAGDNTDTQYF.